These 3 T cell receptor beta chains were sequenced from one sample in a study of blood T cell repertoires in COVID-19. The repertoire was sequenced with immunoSEQ multiplex PCR; TCRdb's copy has only in-frame clones and lacks some. The sample includes about 160,000 clones, roughly 90% of them seen just once. The specimen sequenced was peripheral blood. The receptors here all came from a woman aged 55-69 years with active or convalescent COVID-19.

This sequence joins TRBV4-3 and TRBJ1-4, with D possibly being TRBD1 (5 bases). This CDR3 has 15 residues. Germline CDR1 and CDR2: LGHNA and YSLEER. Trimming took off 0 bases at V and 5 bases at J, with 10 bases between the two ends. CDR3 sequence: CASSQDRGGNEKLFF. Here the CDR3 DNA reads TGCGCCAGCAGCCAAGATCGGGGGGGGAATGAAAAACTGTTTTTT.

The sample holds one count of this clone. The chain is built from TRBV4-1 and TRBJ2-2; a possible D gene is TRBD2 (5 bases). CDR1 is MGHRA, CDR2 YSYEKL, per germline. Trimming removed 5 bases from V and 1 base from J, with 14 bases in between. The CDR3 is made up of 16 amino acids. CDR3 in DNA: TGCGCCAGCAGCTGGAGAGGAGCGGAGAACACCGGGGAGCTGTTTTTT. Translated, it gives CASSWRGAENTGELFF.

The CDR3 nucleotides read TGCGCCAGCAGCCCCGGACAGAGCTACAATGAGCAGTTCTTC. It specifies CASSPGQSYNEQFF. This rearrangement joins TRBV4-1 to TRBJ2-1; D might be TRBD1 (6 bases). Germline V lookup: CDR1 MGHRA, CDR2 YSYEKL. V lost 4 bases and J lost 3, with 10 bases in between. The CDR3 extends over 14 amino acids.